A selection of T cell receptor beta chains follows, all from one sample in a study of cytomegalovirus exposure and HLA in healthy donors. Measured with immunoSEQ multiplex PCR; TCRdb has only the in-frame clones, and not every one. The table includes roughly 280,000 clones, approximately 86% detected once. The sequenced sample consisted of PBMCs. The receptors were gathered from a woman under 30 in good health and CMV-seronegative. CDR3s leave out the opening cysteine and the closing phenylalanine or tryptophan. The order of the fields is V gene, CDR3 length, CDR3 protein.

v_gene: TRBV27; len: 13; CDR3aa: ASSLKSSGVYEQY
v_gene: TRBV4-3; len: 16; CDR3aa: ASSQDLSGQGGTDTQY
v_gene: TRBV27; len: 11; CDR3aa: ASKPQGASEAF
v_gene: TRBV27; len: 12; CDR3aa: ASRGGLVNTEAF
v_gene: TRBV5-1; len: 11; CDR3aa: ASSSGMPWEQY
v_gene: TRBV7-3; len: 14; CDR3aa: ASSPNEGSSYNEQF
v_gene: TRBV10-3; len: 11; CDR3aa: AISSGGQNIQY
v_gene: TRBV6-5; len: 12; CDR3aa: ASNPAGAYNEQF
v_gene: TRBV2; len: 12; CDR3aa: ASSARQGSREQY
v_gene: TRBV6-4; len: 13; CDR3aa: ASSDLKDRGPEQY
v_gene: TRBV6-6; len: 13; CDR3aa: ASSYSTTGGQPQH
v_gene: TRBV9; len: 14; CDR3aa: ASSPPRGNMNTEAF
v_gene: TRBV19; len: 15; CDR3aa: ASSMRWRVGDQETQY
v_gene: TRBV5-1; len: 15; CDR3aa: ASSVVGQGSSNTEAF
v_gene: TRBV7-9; len: 12; CDR3aa: ASQSGSSYNEQF
v_gene: TRBV5-6; len: 13; CDR3aa: ASSSTGAGNEKLF
v_gene: TRBV9; len: 12; CDR3aa: ASSKGLAADTQY
v_gene: TRBV28; len: 14; CDR3aa: ASSYTGDPLSQPQH
v_gene: TRBV4-3; len: 13; CDR3aa: ASSQSQGADYGYT
v_gene: TRBV2; len: 13; CDR3aa: ASSEAAGQSSPLH
v_gene: TRBV15; len: 12; CDR3aa: ATSRDRTGNGYT
v_gene: TRBV4-1; len: 16; CDR3aa: ASSQAPIYRDPDRGYT
v_gene: TRBV9; len: 13; CDR3aa: ASSSSGWWVSPLH
v_gene: TRBV6-5; len: 10; CDR3aa: ASSNVLNEQY
v_gene: TRBV5-6; len: 11; CDR3aa: ASRTWGGYGYT
v_gene: TRBV4-3; len: 13; CDR3aa: ASSQGDRANSPLH
v_gene: TRBV30; len: 14; CDR3aa: AWSTGGSSGANVLT
v_gene: TRBV28; len: 14; CDR3aa: ASSLVAGGRNTEAF
v_gene: TRBV6-1; len: 13; CDR3aa: ASSPSSGGYNEQF
v_gene: TRBV6-5; len: 13; CDR3aa: ASSYSAGLLYGYT
v_gene: TRBV7-2; len: 16; CDR3aa: ASSLVGQARAGANVLT
v_gene: TRBV9; len: 12; CDR3aa: ASSGATSGNTIY
v_gene: TRBV18; len: 10; CDR3aa: ASSTVNTEAF
v_gene: TRBV7-6; len: 14; CDR3aa: ASSVGAGPLQETQY
v_gene: TRBV11-2; len: 14; CDR3aa: ASRYSGESSSNEQF
v_gene: TRBV9; len: 14; CDR3aa: ASSDPPQGKWTEAF
v_gene: TRBV5-4; len: 13; CDR3aa: ASSTQQGDNEKLF
v_gene: TRBV7-9; len: 16; CDR3aa: ASSLILESTGRDYGYT
v_gene: TRBV5-1; len: 12; CDR3aa: ASSSGGGGETQY
v_gene: TRBV7-2; len: 13; CDR3aa: ASSLGGAGDQPQH
v_gene: TRBV11-2; len: 11; CDR3aa: ASSSQERVNQY
v_gene: TRBV30; len: 11; CDR3aa: AWSATGDQPQH
v_gene: TRBV7-3; len: 13; CDR3aa: ASSLLAGGYNEQF
v_gene: TRBV5-5; len: 14; CDR3aa: ASSYTGGDDNSPLH
v_gene: TRBV19; len: 13; CDR3aa: ASSIPRQGGHEQY
v_gene: TRBV11-3; len: 18; CDR3aa: ASSRSVVWTQSSGANVLT
v_gene: TRBV9; len: 10; CDR3aa: ASSVDGGKAF
v_gene: TRBV11-2; len: 10; CDR3aa: ASSSGVDTQY
v_gene: TRBV6-6; len: 11; CDR3aa: ASNKAGNNEQF
v_gene: TRBV29-1; len: 12; CDR3aa: SVDREFSTDTQY
v_gene: TRBV6-1; len: 13; CDR3aa: ASSEAQGSTDTQY
v_gene: TRBV10-1; len: 12; CDR3aa: ASSRDKTNSPLH
v_gene: TRBV6-1; len: 12; CDR3aa: ASSASGGGGGYT
v_gene: TRBV29-1; len: 11; CDR3aa: SVEGTGGTEAF